This TCR beta chain appears in the sequencing data of a study of neurological immune-mediated disorders. Study findings and constraints: HTLV-1-associated myelopathy had the most TCR clonal expansion, while multiple sclerosis had the least, a level that fell below healthy controls.

The V gene's germline CDR1 is MNHEY and CDR2 SMNVEV (reference sequence). The CDR3 has 14 residues. The V gene end was trimmed by 4 bases and the J gene end by 12 bases; junction bases not matched to a gene: 11. This clonotype has ten or more counts. Its target is unknown. With 10-nucleotide random UMIs included, cDNA was synthesized by 5'RACE. TCRdb reprocessed the 5' RACE reads with MiXCR, giving one entry per CDR3 protein. This sample yields approximately 130,000 distinct CDR3 sequences, of which roughly 3.4% are seen a single time; 1.3% belongs to the top ten. This chain links TRBV27 with TRBJ2-1; TRBD2 matches at 8 bases. Sequencing input: PBMCs. The source of this sequence is a young woman with multiple sclerosis. The chain's CDR3 is CASSSETGLGMQFF. The CDR3, as DNA: TGTGCCAGCAGTTCCGAAACGGGACTAGGGATGCAGTTCTTC.